This TCR beta chain originates from a study of sequential checkpoint blockade in melanoma. As for the study in general: Patients were randomized 1:1 to nivolumab-then-ipilimumab or ipilimumab-then-nivolumab first-line.

Some clones are missing from TCRdb's copy, which holds only in-frame ones; the method was immunoSEQ multiplex PCR. The repertoire has tens of thousands of clones, 70% to 90% of them found once; the top ten carry around 15%. Trimming shortened V by 0 bases and J by 4 bases, and 7 bases separated the two germline ends. Per the germline V gene, CDR1 is SGHNT and CDR2 is YYREEE (reference sequence). CDR3 length: 13 amino acids. Treatment here: randomized to nivolumab then ipilimumab (arm A) or the reverse (arm B). The TCR sequence derives from a human donor with melanoma. Sample: CD8+ T cells sorted from blood (inferred from file names), taken from a patient given nivolumab and ipilimumab in sequence. V usage is TRBV5-4 and J usage is TRBJ1-2; D uncertain. CDR3 in DNA: TGTGCCAGCAGCTTGGAAGCTTTCTATGGCTACACCTTC. It yields the protein CASSLEAFYGYTF.